The 8 T cell receptor beta chains in this list originate from one sample, sequenced in a study of T cell repertoires in cytomegalovirus infection (dated by TCRdb to the late 2010s). The data were produced on an Illumina HiSeq 1500. TCRdb's own reprocessing of the public reads used fastp at Q25 and MiXCR and kept productive beta chains. Each CDR3 protein appears once, grouped with its most common genes and DNA. The sample includes under 850,000 distinct CDR3 sequences, with approximately 40% observed a single time. The biggest ten clones account for 2.8% of the sample. Sequencing input: PBMCs. These TCRs come from a human donor in good health (CMV status not recorded). Some clones in this sample may be carry-over from other donors' samples.

CDR3 residues: CSARNGRAQDTQYF. The CDR3 nucleotides read TGCAGTGCTAGAAATGGGAGGGCCCAAGATACGCAGTATTTT. The chain carries TRBV20-1 and TRBJ2-3; 7 bases are shared with TRBD2. The length of the CDR3 is 14 residues. The germline V gene has CDR1 DFQATT and CDR2 SNEGSKA (reference sequence). J lost 5 bases, V lost 2 bases, and 7 bases had no gene match.

This clonotype has just a few counts. This sequence joins TRBV7-9 and TRBJ1-1, with TRBD1 identical over 8 bases. This CDR3 comprises 14 residues. Germline assignment: CDR1 SEHNR and CDR2 FQNEAQ (reference sequence). V trimming: 5 bases; J trimming: 3 bases; junction bases outside the gene matches: 5. CDR3 loop: CASSIGQGDTEAFF. The CDR3 nucleotides read TGTGCCAGCAGCATTGGACAGGGTGACACTGAAGCTTTCTTT.

The rearrangement links TRBV28 to TRBJ2-4; D remains unclear. CDR1 is MDHEN, CDR2 SYDVKM, per germline. This CDR3 contains 20 residues. Trimming left V 2 bases short and J 1 base short, with 24 bases between. CDR3 sequence: CASSLPTTTATIYAKNIQYF. CDR3 in DNA: TGTGCCAGCAGTTTACCCACCACGACGGCTACCATATATGCCAAAAACATTCAGTACTTC.

This sequence joins TRBV28 and TRBJ1-6; 10 bases line up with TRBD1. The CDR3 has 16 amino acids. The ends lost 4 bases at V and 7 bases at J; junction bases unmatched: 7. Germline CDR1 and CDR2: MDHEN and SYDVKM. CDR3 in DNA: TGTGCCAGCAGTTCACCAGGGACAGGGGAGAATTCACCCCTCCACTTT. Translation gives CASSSPGTGENSPLHF.

The chain has TRBV7-8 and TRBJ2-7; the D gene is possibly TRBD2 (6 bases). The CDR3 is made up of 14 amino acids. Germline CDR1 is SGHVS and CDR2 is FQNEAQ. The V end was cut by 4 bases, the J end by 4 bases, with 14 bases between. In nucleotides, the CDR3 is TGTGCCAGCAGCTCGACCACCCGGGGGTACGAGCAGTACTTC. This translates into CASSSTTRGYEQYF.

This clonotype was counted only a few times. The rearrangement uses TRBV19 and TRBJ1-5; possible D gene TRBD1, 5 bases. Germline CDR1 reads LNHDA; CDR2 reads SQIVND (reference sequence). This CDR3 is 15 amino acids long. Trimming took off 3 bases at V and 7 bases at J, with 16 bases between the two ends. The DNA of the CDR3 is TGTGCCAGTAGTATTAGCGTCAGGGCATGGCAGCCCCAGCATTTT. Translation gives CASSISVRAWQPQHF. The full variable domain, completed using reference TRBV19 and TRBJ1-5, is DGGITQSPKYLFRKEGQNVTLSCEQNLNHDAMYWYRQDPGQGLRLIYYSQIVNDFQKGDIAEGYSVSREKKESFPLTVTSAQKNPTAFYLCASSISVRAWQPQHFGDGTRLSIL.

The chain is built from TRBV28 and TRBJ2-7; 7 nucleotides agree with TRBD2. V trimming: 8 bases; J trimming: 6 bases; junction bases outside the gene matches: 16. Germline values: CDR1 MDHEN, CDR2 SYDVKM. CDR3 length: 15 residues. As DNA, the CDR3 is TGTGCCAGCGTGGCGGAAGCAACGGGCGGGAGCGAGCAGTACTTC. Its protein is CASVAEATGGSEQYF. The full variable domain, with the rest looked up from reference TRBV28 and TRBJ2-7, is DVKVTQSSRYLVKRTGEKVFLECVQDMDHENMFWYRQDPGLGLRLIYFSYDVKMKEKGDIPEGYSVSREKKERFSLILESASTNQTSMYLCASVAEATGGSEQYFGPGTRLTVT.

V usage is TRBV7-6 and J usage is TRBJ2-1, with 14 nucleotides matching TRBD2. CDR3 size: 15 residues. CDR1 is SGHVS and CDR2 is FNYEAQ in the germline V gene. V was pared by 5 bases and J by 14 bases, with 11 bases of the junction left unmatched. The CDR3 DNA follows: TGTGCCAGCAGCGTGACTAGCGGGAGGGCCAAGGAGAAGTTCTTC. Residues: CASSVTSGRAKEKFF.